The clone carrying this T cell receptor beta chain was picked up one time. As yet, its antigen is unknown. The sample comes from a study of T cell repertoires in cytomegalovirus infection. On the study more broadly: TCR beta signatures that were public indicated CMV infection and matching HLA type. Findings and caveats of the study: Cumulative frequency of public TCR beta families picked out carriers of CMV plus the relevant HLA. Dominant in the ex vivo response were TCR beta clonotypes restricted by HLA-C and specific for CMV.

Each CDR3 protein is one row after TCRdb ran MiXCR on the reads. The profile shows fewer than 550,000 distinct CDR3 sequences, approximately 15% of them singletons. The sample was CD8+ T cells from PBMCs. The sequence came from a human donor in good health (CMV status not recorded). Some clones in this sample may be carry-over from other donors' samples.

The CDR3 DNA is TGCGCCAGCAGCTCCCAGAGGGAGACCCAGTACTTC. Translated: CASSSQRETQYF. The chain combines TRBV5-1 with TRBJ2-5; no definite D call. Trimming stripped 3 bases from V and 5 bases from J, with 8 bases between. Looked up from germline, CDR1 is SGHRS and CDR2 is YFSETQ. The CDR3 sequence is 12 residues long.